Shown below are 27 T cell receptor beta chains from a single sample sequenced in a study of T cell responses to AZD1222 COVID-19 vaccine. Here immunoSEQ multiplex PCR was the method, and the copy in TCRdb shows in-frame clones only, minus some. The repertoire consists of tens of thousands of clones, with 75% to 95% occurring once and the leading ten covering around 26%. The sequencing here drew on peripheral blood, taken 28 days after the second AZD1222 dose. These receptors all stem from an adult who received the AZD1222 COVID-19 vaccine.

A note on this clone: Germline and junction disagree at one end, which may indicate a read error. The rearrangement links TRBV7-2 to TRBJ1-2; D possibly corresponds to TRBD1 (6 bases). In germline, CDR1 is SGHTA, CDR2 FQGNSA. CDR3 length equals 11 residues. CDR3 nucleotides: TGTGCCAGCAGCCCGCACAGGGACGGGTCCTTC. As protein: CASSPHRDGSF.

The chain combines TRBV2 with TRBJ1-4; D is possibly TRBD1 (5 bases). V lost 1 base and J 4 bases, leaving 10 bases between the germline ends. The CDR3 sequence is 15 residues long. CDR1 and CDR2 from the germline V gene are SNHLY and FYNNEI. Here the CDR3 reads CASSEGPGHNEKLFF. The CDR3, as DNA: TGTGCCAGCAGTGAAGGGCCAGGGCATAATGAAAAACTGTTTTTT.

The gene calls are TRBV6-2 or TRBV6-3 and TRBJ1-5; 9 bases line up with TRBD1. The ends lost 2 bases at V and 5 bases at J; junction bases unmatched: 10. From germline, CDR1 is MNHEY and CDR2 SVGEGT. The CDR3 covers 17 residues. The CDR3 bases are TGTGCCAGCAGTTACCCCCCGAGGACAGGGGTCCATCAGCCCCAGCATTTT. Translation gives CASSYPPRTGVHQPQHF.

The V call is TRBV3-1 (or the pseudogene TRBV3-2), the J call TRBJ1-2; no firm D call. CDR3 size: 12 residues. The germline V gene encodes CDR1 LGHDT and CDR2 YNNKEL (reference sequence). Trimming took 2 bases from V and 9 from J, leaving 10 bases between them. This chain's CDR3 is CASSQYENSYTF. As DNA, the CDR3 is TGTGCCAGCAGCCAATACGAGAATAGCTACACCTTC.

The CDR3 reads CASSLFAGMNTEAFF. The DNA of the CDR3 is TGTGCCAGCAGTTTATTCGCAGGGATGAACACTGAAGCTTTCTTT. This chain uses TRBV28 with TRBJ1-1, with D tentatively TRBD1 (5 bases). The CDR3 is made up of 15 amino acids. In germline, CDR1 is MDHEN, CDR2 SYDVKM. The ends were cut back, 1 base at V and 0 bases at J, with 9 bases in the middle. The full variable domain, in which reference TRBV28 and TRBJ1-1 provide the parts outside the CDR3, is DVKVTQSSRYLVKRTGEKVFLECVQDMDHENMFWYRQDPGLGLRLIYFSYDVKMKEKGDIPEGYSVSREKKERFSLILESASTNQTSMYLCASSLFAGMNTEAFFGQGTRLTVV.

This clone was observed once. The chain couples TRBV27 to TRBJ2-7, with TRBD1 as a possible D gene (6 bases). V lost 3 bases, J lost 7 bases, and 16 bases lay in between. The CDR3 sequence is 14 residues long. CDR1 and CDR2 from the germline V gene are MNHEY and SMNVEV (reference sequence). CDR3: CASSLARGFGEQYF. The CDR3 region has the DNA TGTGCCAGCAGTTTGGCCAGGGGATTTGGGGAGCAGTACTTC.

J is TRBJ1-1 and V is TRBV7-2; D remains ambiguous. Trimming took off 4 bases at V and 0 bases at J, with 6 bases between the two ends. CDR3 length: 13 amino acids. Germline V gene lookup returns CDR1 SGHTA and CDR2 FQGNSA. The CDR3 reads CASSSLMNTEAFF. In nucleotides, the CDR3 is TGTGCCAGCAGCTCCCTGATGAACACTGAAGCTTTCTTT.

V is TRBV28 and J is TRBJ2-7; 8 bases line up with TRBD1. CDR1 and CDR2 from the germline V gene are MDHEN and SYDVKM. There are 15 residues in the CDR3. V was clipped by 5 bases and J by 5 bases; unmatched bases: 11. The CDR3 DNA reads TGTGCCAGCAGTCGATCTGACAGGGGTATGAACGAGCAGTACTTC. Translation: CASSRSDRGMNEQYF.

Of note for this clone: Other DNA variants within this sample encode the same CDR3. This sequence joins TRBV18 and TRBJ2-2, with 7 bases matching TRBD1. The CDR3 consists of 16 residues. Germline CDR1 is KGHSH and CDR2 is LQKENI. With 0 bases clipped from V and 2 bases from J, the junction kept 3 bases outside the gene matches. The CDR3 spells CASSPPGTVNTGELFF. CDR3 bases: TGTGCCAGCTCACCACCGGGGACAGTTAACACCGGGGAGCTGTTTTTT.

The chain carries TRBV19 and TRBJ2-2, with a possible D match to TRBD2 (6 bases). From germline, CDR1 is LNHDA and CDR2 SQIVND (reference sequence). The length of the CDR3 is 15 residues. The V gene lost 3 bases and the J gene lost 3 bases, with 11 bases spanning the gap. This CDR3 is CASSIFGGYTGELFF. The DNA for the CDR3 is TGTGCCAGTAGTATTTTCGGGGGTTACACCGGGGAGCTGTTTTTT.

V gene TRBV6-1 combines with J gene TRBJ2-1, with a tentative D call TRBD1 (5 bases). From germline, CDR1 is MNHNS and CDR2 SASEGT. The V gene lost 2 bases and the J gene lost 1 base, with 9 bases spanning the gap. The CDR3 totals 15 residues. The chain's CDR3 is CASSETPGSYNEQFF. In DNA, the CDR3 is TGTGCCAGCAGTGAAACCCCAGGGTCCTACAATGAGCAGTTCTTC.

The chain is built from TRBV28 and TRBJ1-1; maybe TRBD1 (6 bases). The CDR3 is 14 amino acids. Trimming removed 6 bases from V and 4 bases from J, with 15 bases in between. Germline lookup yields CDR1 MDHEN and CDR2 SYDVKM. The CDR3 DNA sequence: TGTGCCAGCAGGGTAAGGGGGGCGGGCACTGAAGCTTTCTTT. Protein: CASRVRGAGTEAFF.

The chain couples TRBV5-1 to TRBJ2-5, with TRBD1 as a possible D gene (7 bases). This CDR3 is 14 amino acids long. The germline V gene has CDR1 SGHRS and CDR2 YFSETQ. Trimming stripped 6 bases from V and 4 bases from J, with 16 bases between. The CDR3 protein is CASTGGAGGETQYF. CDR3 sequence (DNA): TGCGCCAGCACCGGAGGGGCAGGGGGAGAGACCCAGTACTTC.

V and J are TRBV25-1 and TRBJ2-5, with 8 bases aligning to TRBD1. Germline V gene lookup returns CDR1 MGHDK and CDR2 SYGVNS. The CDR3 has 13 amino acids. V trimming: 6 bases; J trimming: 5 bases; junction bases outside the gene matches: 5. CDR3 in amino acids: CASSATGVETQYF. In DNA, the CDR3 is TGTGCCAGCAGCGCGACAGGGGTTGAGACCCAGTACTTC.

The chain employs TRBV5-4 and TRBJ2-5, with TRBD2 identical over 7 bases. In germline, CDR1 is SGHNT, CDR2 YYREEE (reference sequence). The CDR3 extends over 15 amino acids. The trim removed 1 base at V and 4 bases at J, leaving 7 bases unmatched. The CDR3 sequence: CASSLRGRAIETQYF. DNA of the CDR3: TGTGCCAGCAGCTTGAGAGGGAGGGCCATAGAGACCCAGTACTTC. Combining the CDR3 with reference TRBV5-4 and TRBJ2-5 gives the whole variable domain ETGVTQSPTHLIKTRGQQVTLRCSSQSGHNTVSWYQQALGQGPQFIFQYYREEENGRGNFPPRFSGLQFPNYSSELNVNALELDDSALYLCASSLRGRAIETQYFGPGTRLLVL.

This clone was counted a few times. The chain carries TRBV3-1 (or the pseudogene TRBV3-2) and TRBJ2-5, with D uncertain. The CDR3 has 11 residues. V was trimmed by 2 bases and J by 3 bases, leaving 1 base between them. Per germline, CDR1 LGHDT and CDR2 YNNKEL (reference sequence). CDR3 in amino acids: CASSQKETQYF. Written as DNA, the CDR3 is TGTGCCAGCAGCCAAAAAGAGACCCAGTACTTC.

This chain connects TRBV5-1 to TRBJ2-3; D might be TRBD2 (6 bases). V gave up 3 bases and J gave up 2 bases, with 10 bases separating them. Germline V gene data show CDR1 as SGHRS and CDR2 as YFSETQ. The CDR3 totals 14 residues. The CDR3 DNA reads as TGCGCCAGCAGCTCCCGGGACTCCACAGATACGCAGTATTTT. Protein product: CASSSRDSTDTQYF.

V is TRBV28 and J is TRBJ2-1; 14 nucleotides match TRBD2. Germline CDR1 reads MDHEN; CDR2 reads SYDVKM. This CDR3 has 16 residues. The V segment lost 5 bases and the J segment 5 bases; nucleotides outside the gene matches: 5. The CDR3, as DNA: TGTGCCAGCAGTCGACTAGCGGGAGGGTCCCACAATGAGCAGTTCTTC. It encodes CASSRLAGGSHNEQFF.

The rearrangement joins TRBV15 to TRBJ1-5; TRBD1 might be the D (5 bases). The ends were cut back, 0 bases at V and 6 bases at J, with 6 bases in the middle. CDR1 and CDR2 (germline): LNHNV, YYDKDF (reference sequence). The CDR3 runs 13 residues. The CDR3 nucleotides read TGTGCCACCAGCAGAGACAGGGCTCAGCCCCAGCATTTT. As protein: CATSRDRAQPQHF. Based on the CDR3 plus reference TRBV15 and TRBJ1-5, the full variable domain is DAMVIQNPRYQVTQFGKPVTLSCSQTLNHNVMYWYQQKSSQAPKLLFHYYDKDFNNEADTPDNFQSRRPNTSFCFLDIRSPGLGDTAMYLCATSRDRAQPQHFGDGTRLSIL.

This clone was recorded only once. V usage is TRBV15 and J usage is TRBJ2-5; D ambiguous. The V and J ends lost 0 bases and 3 bases respectively, with 8 bases between them. The CDR3 is 14 amino acids. Germline CDR1 LNHNV, CDR2 YYDKDF (reference sequence). CDR3 DNA sequence: TGTGCCACCAGCAGAGATTTGGGAAAAGAGACCCAGTACTTC. Protein product: CATSRDLGKETQYF.

The chain carries TRBV27 and TRBJ1-5; possible D gene TRBD1, 5 bases. V gave up 2 bases and J gave up 7 bases, with 15 bases separating them. This CDR3 region has 15 residues. The V gene's germline CDR1 is MNHEY and CDR2 SMNVEV (reference sequence). The CDR3 reads CASSLQGEVGQPQHF. CDR3 nucleotides: TGTGCCAGCAGTTTACAGGGAGAGGTTGGACAGCCCCAGCATTTT.

The chain couples TRBV7-3 to TRBJ2-1; D is unclear. Trimming stripped 7 bases from V and 9 bases from J, with 19 bases between. Looked up from germline, CDR1 is SGHTA and CDR2 is FQGTGA. This CDR3 comprises 14 residues. The CDR3 region is CASKKQLQESEQFF. In nucleotides, the CDR3 is TGTGCCAGCAAAAAGCAGCTGCAGGAAAGTGAGCAGTTCTTC.

V and J are TRBV15 and TRBJ1-3; no clear D gene. Germline CDR1 LNHNV, CDR2 YYDKDF (reference sequence). Trimming stripped 1 base from V and 0 bases from J, with 10 bases between. The CDR3 is 16 residues long. Here the CDR3 reads CATSRALDYSGNTIYF. The CDR3 DNA reads TGTGCCACCAGCAGAGCCCTTGACTACTCTGGAAACACCATATATTTT.

The genes are TRBV7-2 and TRBJ2-1, with 8 positions matching TRBD2. The ends lost 0 bases at V and 6 bases at J; junction bases unmatched: 13. This CDR3 is built from 18 residues. The germline CDR1 and CDR2 sequences are SGHTA and FQGNSA. The CDR3 DNA reads TGTGCCAGCAGCTTAGCTCCCCCCTCCAAGCGGGAGTTCAATGAGCAGTTCTTC. Translation gives CASSLAPPSKREFNEQFF.

J is TRBJ2-7 and V is TRBV18; 14 bases align to TRBD2. The CDR3 length is 16 residues. J gave up 1 base and V 4 bases, and 3 bases lay outside the gene matches. CDR1 is KGHSH and CDR2 is LQKENI in the germline V gene. The chain's CDR3 is CASSLGLAGGSYEQYF. DNA of the CDR3: TGTGCCAGCTCACTAGGACTAGCGGGAGGTTCCTACGAGCAGTACTTC.

The gene calls are TRBV29-1 and TRBJ2-5, with TRBD2 matching over 15 bases. Germline loops: CDR1 SQVTM, CDR2 ANQGSEA. The trim removed 8 bases at V and 0 bases at J, leaving 7 bases unmatched. The CDR3 contains 16 residues. For the CDR3, the DNA is TGCAGCCCAAGAGGGACTAGCGGGGGGTACCAAGAGACCCAGTACTTC. It yields the protein CSPRGTSGGYQETQYF. Full variable domain (outside the CDR3, taken from reference TRBV29-1 and TRBJ2-5): SAVISQKPSRDICQRGTSLTIQCQVDSQVTMMFWYRQQPGQSLTLIATANQGSEATYESGFVIDKFPISRPNLTFSTLTVSNMSPEDSSIYLCSPRGTSGGYQETQYFGPGTRLLVL.

The rearrangement joins TRBV18 to TRBJ1-1; 7 nucleotides align to TRBD1. V shed 6 bases and J 3 bases; nucleotides not matched to a gene: 7. CDR3 size: 14 residues. Germline V gene sequence: CDR1 KGHSH, CDR2 LQKENI. CDR3 sequence reads: CASSILQGDTEAFF. Here the CDR3 DNA reads TGTGCCAGCTCCATTCTCCAGGGGGACACTGAAGCTTTCTTT.